This TCR beta chain was identified in a study of blood T cell repertoires in COVID-19. The wider study: Samples representing acute and convalescent COVID-19 were sourced from the United States, Italy and Spain. The cDNA or gDNA used as material had been derived from T cells, B-cell-depleted T cells, or PBMCs.

The CDR3 contains 14 residues. V was shortened by 0 bases and J by 8 bases, with 13 bases between the two germline ends. Germline V lookup: CDR1 ENHRY, CDR2 SYGVKD. Per the original methods: Reference gene primer amplification gave nucleated cell count estimates. Only in-frame clones appear in the TCRdb table, and some are missing; sequencing was by immunoSEQ multiplex PCR. V and J calls and clone size are copied from that table; D and trimming were computed from the DNA. The sample contains 90,000 to 100,000 clones, about 80% of which appear only once. The TCR originated in a man aged 55-75 years with acute or convalescent COVID-19. The V call is TRBV10-3, the J call TRBJ1-2; D may be TRBD1 (6 bases). Input material: peripheral blood. CDR3 sequence (DNA): TGTGCCATCAGTGAGTCTTCAGGGGCTTGGGGCTACACCTTC. Its protein is CAISESSGAWGYTF.